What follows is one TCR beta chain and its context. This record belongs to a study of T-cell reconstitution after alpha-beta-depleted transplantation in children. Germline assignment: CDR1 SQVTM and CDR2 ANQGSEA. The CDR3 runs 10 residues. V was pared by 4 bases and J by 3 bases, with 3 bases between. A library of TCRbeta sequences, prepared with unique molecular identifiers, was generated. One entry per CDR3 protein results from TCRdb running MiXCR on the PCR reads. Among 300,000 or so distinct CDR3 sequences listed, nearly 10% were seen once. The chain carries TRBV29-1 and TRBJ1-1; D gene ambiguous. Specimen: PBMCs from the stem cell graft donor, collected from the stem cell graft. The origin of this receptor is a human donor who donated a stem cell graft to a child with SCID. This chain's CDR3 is CSVGHTEAFF. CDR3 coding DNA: TGCAGCGTTGGCCACACTGAAGCTTTCTTT.